This is a list of T cell receptor beta chains from one sample in a study of T cell responses to AZD1222 COVID-19 vaccine. The table came from immunoSEQ multiplex PCR; TCRdb's copy has only in-frame clones and leaves some out. The sample yields some 14,000 clones, 84% seen once. Source: peripheral blood, taken 28 days after the second AZD1222 dose. These receptors all come from an adult who received the AZD1222 COVID-19 vaccine. The CDR3 runs from the conserved cysteine through the conserved F or W.

v_gene	j_gene	CDR3aa
TRBV7-6	TRBJ2-5	CASSLGGVGLRETQYF
TRBV21-1	TRBJ1-2	CASQKDYTF
TRBV28	TRBJ2-3	CASSPGGADTQYF
TRBV4-1	TRBJ2-7	CASSQDRWSGRGEQYF
TRBV23-1	TRBJ1-6	CASTPPFNSPLHF
TRBV5-4	TRBJ1-6	CASSYSPQGATSPLHF
TRBV27	TRBJ1-1	CASSFYTGAGTEAFF
TRBV3-1/TRBV3-2	TRBJ2-2	CASSQDPSGRVTPGELFF
TRBV18	TRBJ2-7	CASSSGTGEGEQYF
TRBV19	TRBJ2-1	CASSMTSGSYNEQFF
TRBV19	TRBJ2-4	CASTGQGMGWAKNIQYF
TRBV5-6	TRBJ1-2	CASSLKGRPNYGYTF
TRBV5-1	TRBJ1-1	CASSWGDGTEAFF
TRBV28	TRBJ1-6	CASTGGQTSSYNSPLHF
TRBV12-3/TRBV12-4	TRBJ2-7	CASSYRRDQQYF
TRBV2	TRBJ1-2	CASSELGVSYGYTF
TRBV7-9	TRBJ2-3	CASSFPTGVGDTQYF
TRBV4-2	TRBJ2-5	CASSPHGVGGVQETQYF
TRBV3-1/TRBV3-2	TRBJ2-5	CASSPPSPQANQETQYF